This TCR beta chain is drawn from a study of beta chain features in type 1 diabetes (dated by TCRdb to 2017 to 2018). In terms of the full investigation: Mean age, gender distribution, total cell number and subset yield did not differ between patients and healthy donors. A total of roughly 100 million sorted cells were examined across all samples, and a strong correlation was observed between cell number per subset and RNA yield. The study compared the TCRB repertoires of sorted circulating CD4+ T cell subsets in recently diagnosed type 1 diabetes patients with those in matched healthy donors. Naive and central memory subsets were obtained from all 28 donors, but regulatory and stem cell-like memory subsets were isolated from only 8 patients and roughly eight healthy donors. Overall study results and their limits: PCR may preferentially amplify shorter templates, but because patient and control samples were amplified and corrected together, any resulting skew would affect both groups equally. Because cDNA rather than genomic DNA was sequenced, highly expressing activated cells could have been over-represented, although no difference in activation and CD3 levels was found between groups. Naive, central memory and regulatory TCRB repertoires appeared to be more alike among patients than among healthy donors. Patients with type 1 diabetes made fewer insertions and deleted more nucleotides at VDJ recombination sites, implying thymic rearrangement abnormalities. Type 1 diabetes patients showed a moderate but significant shortening of TCRB CDR3 length in all four CD4+ subsets. HLA sub-analyses involved small numbers of individuals, so any influence of HLA type on TCRB rearrangement remained unresolved.

Each donor gave one peripheral blood draw, averaging roughly 100 mL, which was collected into heparinised tubes. Naive, central memory, regulatory and stem cell-like memory CD4+ T cells were sorted on a BD FACSAria II using a panel including CD45RO, CCR7, CD25, CD127, CD95 and CD27. All sorted populations exceeded 95% purity. Right away, PBMCs were isolated by Lymphoprep density gradient centrifugation and were stained directly, with no culture step. So that batch effects would be minimized, each experiment stained and sorted samples in pairs, pairing one healthy donor with one patient. The High Capacity cDNA Reverse Transcription Kit was used to reverse transcribe all of the isolated RNA, meaning that expressed TCRB transcripts were what got sequenced. Naive, central memory and regulatory T cell samples underwent deep immunoSEQ sequencing, averaging around 3.9 million total reads per sample. After sorted cells were lysed in RLT buffer, RNA was extracted with DNase-treated RNeasy Micro or Mini kits, with the choice depending on cell number. Each cell subset was processed separately to prevent cross-contamination, with patient and healthy donor samples processed together. The immunoSEQ multiplex PCR was used to amplify TCRB sequences from cDNA, yielding 87-bp fragments that span the CDR3 region. The amplicons were sequenced using the Illumina HiSeq platform. In the authors' own workflow: PCR bias was computationally corrected using synthetic template baselines, reads within Hamming distance 2 were collapsed, and singletons that could not be merged were discarded. By aligning reads against IMGT, V, D and J genes, CDR3 length, and insertions or deletions at six rearrangement sites were assigned. Within each subset, clonotype counts were normalized to the number of sorted cells before true diversity and Gini coefficients were calculated with the tcR R package. The overlap coefficient, calculated on TCRB nucleotide sequences, was used to quantify repertoire sharing. Out-of-frame TCRB sequences from naive cells were analyzed to stand in for the pre-selection repertoire. The clones in this table, taken by TCRdb from immuneACCESS, are in-frame only. Not every clone is retained; where verified, under half of the shortfall comes from an unresolved V gene, and the cause of the rest is unknown. Clone size and the V and J calls come from that table; the DNA yielded D and trimming. Present in this sample are 550,000 to 850,000 clones, 13% of which were seen just once. Together, the top ten hold 0.022% of the sample.

Remarks on this clone: The antigen it recognizes is unknown. The input lacks base qualities; no much larger clone sits a single base away.

Specimen: naive CD4+ T cells from blood. Interpreted using the paper, the cell subset or site label stands for: true naive CD4+ T cells. This receptor was taken from a young man with type 1 diabetes.

The CDR3: CASSEDRGGGSPLHF. The bases are TGTGCCAGCAGTGAGGACAGGGGGGGAGGATCACCCCTCCACTTT. The V and J genes are TRBV2 and TRBJ1-6, and 10 bases in between align with TRBD1. Trimming leaves V shorter by 3 bases and J shorter by 10 bases, with the junction holding 6 bases beyond the gene matches. Looking up the germline V gene yields CDR1 SNHLY and CDR2 FYNNEI. From cysteine to phenylalanine, the CDR3 is 15 amino acids long. Of the read, only the CDR3 DNA is kept; its 45 bases are in frame from base 1.